This TCR beta chain was captured by sequencing in a study of shared clonotypes between healthy human individuals. With ten immunoSEQ deep assay plates, unsorted PBMC DNA underwent sequencing. Profiled with immunoSEQ multiplex PCR; TCRdb holds only in-frame clones, not every one. Among about 470,000 clones listed, around 79% were seen once. This receptor was taken from a woman between 35 and 50 years old in good health. Some clones in this sample may be carry-over from other donors' samples. Sequencing used PBMCs.

DNA of the CDR3: TGTGCCTGGAGTGTAGGGGCAGCTGGGGCCAACGTCCTGACTTTC. This sequence encodes CAWSVGAAGANVLTF. The chain carries TRBV30 and TRBJ2-6; D possibly corresponds to TRBD1 (5 bases). Trimming removed 0 bases from V and 2 bases from J, with 8 bases in between. This CDR3 has 15 residues. Germline CDR1 and CDR2: GTSNPN and SVGIG (reference sequence).